This TCR beta chain originates from a study of control samples from healthy donors and cancer patients (dated by TCRdb to 2019 to 2021). Receptor amplification or capture employed the immunoSEQ multiplex PCR assay. TCRdb holds this immuneACCESS table with in-frame rearrangements only. Some clones are missing; in checked studies, unresolved V genes explain under half, and the rest has no known cause. For this sample there are under 200,000 clones; about nine tenths appear just once. The ten largest account for 1.5% of the sample. Turning to this clone: There is no known antigen for this receptor. Base qualities were left out, and no much larger clone turns up one base away.

This sequence originates from a woman aged 25 to 39 in good health. Sequencing was carried out using blood.

Here is the DNA: TGTGCCAGTAGAACAGGGTCTTCGGGCTACACCTTC. Protein translation: CASRTGSSGYTF. The chain links TRBV19 with TRBJ1-2; D gene: possibly TRBD1, on 6 matching bases. Spanning cysteine to phenylalanine, the CDR3 consists of 12 amino acids. Just the 36-base CDR3 DNA is kept, in frame starting at base 1. V is cut by 6 bases and J by 8 bases, and the space between the germline ends is 13 bases. CDR1 and CDR2, per the germline V gene (reference sequence), are LNHDA and SQIVND.